One and the same sample provided the 24 T cell receptor beta chains below, sequenced in a study of blood T cell repertoires in COVID-19. Some clones are missing from TCRdb's copy, which holds only in-frame ones; the method was immunoSEQ multiplex PCR. The data hold about 13,000 clones, with roughly 88% observed a single time. Sequencing was performed on peripheral blood. All receptors derive from a human donor in a cohort sampled during active COVID-19.

The CDR3 region has the DNA TGCAGCGTTGACGACAGTAGCACAGATACGCAGTATTTT. It is translated as CSVDDSSTDTQYF. The chain recombines TRBV29-1 with TRBJ2-3, with D possibly TRBD1 on 5 matching bases. The germline V gene encodes CDR1 SQVTM and CDR2 ANQGSEA. V lost 3 bases and J 0 bases, leaving 7 bases between the germline ends. The CDR3 length is 13 residues.

The genes are TRBV5-4 and TRBJ2-6; 8 bases line up with TRBD1. The CDR3 contains 18 residues. The V segment lost 6 bases and the J segment 0 bases; nucleotides outside the gene matches: 11. CDR1 is SGHNT and CDR2 is YYREEE in the germline V gene (reference sequence). The CDR3 spells CASMGRGLSSSGANVLTF. The CDR3 DNA sequence: TGTGCCAGCATGGGCAGGGGGCTTTCGAGCTCTGGGGCCAACGTCCTGACTTTC.

This clone has just a few counts. This sequence joins TRBV7-9 and TRBJ1-1; D gene ambiguous. The V gene lost 2 bases and the J gene lost 1 base, with 5 bases spanning the gap. The CDR3 consists of 13 residues. CDR1 and CDR2 (germline): SEHNR, FQNEAQ (reference sequence). The CDR3 coding sequence is TGTGCCAGCAGCTTATCGGGGAACACTGAAGCTTTCTTT. Its protein is CASSLSGNTEAFF.

The V gene is TRBV28, the J gene TRBJ1-4; D is unclear. V lost 2 bases, J lost 8 bases, and 9 bases lay in between. This CDR3 is 13 amino acids long. CDR1 and CDR2 (germline): MDHEN, SYDVKM. Here the CDR3 DNA reads TGTGCCAGCAGTTTAACCGGTTGGGAAAAACTGTTTTTT. It yields the protein CASSLTGWEKLFF.

The CDR3 sequence is CASSPSGRPNEQFF. In DNA, the CDR3 is TGTGCCAGCAGCCCTAGCGGGAGGCCCAATGAGCAGTTCTTC. This chain uses TRBV7-9 with TRBJ2-1, with 11 bases lining up with TRBD2. There are 14 residues in the CDR3. Germline V CDR1 and CDR2: SEHNR, FQNEAQ (reference sequence). The ends lost 5 bases at V and 6 bases at J; junction bases unmatched: 3.

The chain has TRBV25-1 and TRBJ2-1, with 7 bases lining up with TRBD2. In germline, CDR1 is MGHDK, CDR2 SYGVNS. V gave up 8 bases and J gave up 3 bases; unmatched junction bases: 7. The CDR3 runs 14 residues. CDR3 region: CASQPGGSYNEQFF. CDR3 in DNA: TGTGCCAGCCAGCCTGGCGGGAGCTACAATGAGCAGTTCTTC.

This rearrangement joins TRBV18 to TRBJ2-1; TRBD1 agrees at 9 bases. CDR3 length: 15 residues. CDR1 and CDR2 from the germline V gene are KGHSH and LQKENI. With V trimmed by 1 base and J by 7 bases, 5 bases remained unmatched. The CDR3 reads CASSPRGQGGNEQFF. The CDR3, as DNA: TGTGCCAGCTCACCACGGGGACAGGGTGGAAATGAGCAGTTCTTC.

The chain joins TRBV6-2 or TRBV6-3 to TRBJ2-2; D possibly corresponds to TRBD1 (5 bases). Trimming left V 2 bases short and J 3 bases short, with 10 bases between. This CDR3 is built from 15 residues. Germline V lookup: CDR1 MNHEY, CDR2 SVGEGT. The CDR3 sequence is CASSYIQGYTGELFF. In nucleotides, the CDR3 is TGTGCCAGCAGTTACATTCAGGGCTACACCGGGGAGCTGTTTTTT.

This clone has a handful of counts. The chain employs TRBV13 and TRBJ1-4; D remains unclear. V was shortened by 0 bases and J by 7 bases, with 9 bases between the two germline ends. The germline gives CDR1 PRHDT, CDR2 FYEKMQ (reference sequence). The CDR3 contains 14 residues. The CDR3: CASSLGRGGEKLFF. For the CDR3, the DNA is TGTGCCAGCAGCTTAGGCCGGGGTGGTGAAAAACTGTTTTTT.

V gene TRBV19 combines with J gene TRBJ1-1, with 7 bases lining up with TRBD1. This CDR3 has 13 amino acids. Germline V lookup: CDR1 LNHDA, CDR2 SQIVND (reference sequence). The V segment lost 5 bases and the J segment 0 bases; nucleotides outside the gene matches: 0. This CDR3 reads CASSDRVNTEAFF. The CDR3 DNA is TGTGCCAGTAGTGACAGGGTGAACACTGAAGCTTTCTTT.

V usage is TRBV6-6 and J usage is TRBJ2-3, with D unclear. Between the trimmed V and J ends, which lost 5 bases and 1 base, there was a span of 7 bases. This CDR3 is 13 amino acids long. The V gene's germline CDR1 is MNHNY and CDR2 SVGAGI (reference sequence). The CDR3 spells CASSPRGTDTQYF. In DNA form, the CDR3 reads TGTGCCAGCAGTCCCCGGGGCACAGATACGCAGTATTTT.

The rearrangement uses TRBV6-4 and TRBJ1-6, with 10 positions matching TRBD1. The CDR3 contains 13 residues. V lost 10 bases to trimming and J lost 7 bases; unmatched junction nucleotides: 4. The germline gives CDR1 MRHNA, CDR2 SNTAGT. CDR3 nucleotide sequence: TGTGCCACCGGACAGGGGGAAAATTCACCCCTCCACTTT. Translated, it gives CATGQGENSPLHF.

The gene calls are TRBV28 and TRBJ2-5; no definite D call. Germline CDR1 MDHEN, CDR2 SYDVKM. The CDR3 contains 11 residues. The CDR3 region is CVVHIGETQYF. CDR3 DNA sequence: TGTGTTGTCCACATCGGGGAGACCCAGTACTTC.

This chain joins TRBV28 and TRBJ2-3; D possibly corresponds to TRBD1 (5 bases). Germline loops: CDR1 MDHEN, CDR2 SYDVKM. V was cut by 2 bases and J by 3 bases, with 18 bases left in between. The CDR3 runs 17 residues. For the CDR3, the DNA is TGTGCCAGCAGTTTAACCCAGGGTCGCGTAATTACAGATACGCAGTATTTT. It translates to CASSLTQGRVITDTQYF.

This clone was counted only a few times. This sequence joins TRBV7-9 and TRBJ1-5; no definite D call. V dropped 5 bases and J dropped 3 bases, with 11 bases sitting between them. Germline assignment: CDR1 SEHNR and CDR2 FQNEAQ (reference sequence). The CDR3 extends over 14 amino acids. This CDR3 is CASSPGVYNQPQHF. The DNA of the CDR3 is TGTGCCAGCAGCCCCGGGGTTTACAATCAGCCCCAGCATTTT.

The sample holds one count of this clone. V gene TRBV25-1 combines with J gene TRBJ1-2, with 9 bases that match TRBD1. The CDR3 runs to 13 residues. CDR1 is MGHDK, CDR2 SYGVNS, per germline. V lost 3 bases to trimming and J lost 7 bases; unmatched junction nucleotides: 3. CDR3 bases: TGTGCCAGCAGTGATTCGGGACAGGGTGGCTACACCTTC. Translated, it gives CASSDSGQGGYTF.

The gene calls are TRBV7-2 and TRBJ1-6; D gene uncertain. The CDR3 is 15 amino acids. V lost 1 base to trimming and J lost 12 bases, with 16 bases between them. The V gene's germline CDR1 is SGHTA and CDR2 FQGNSA. DNA for the CDR3: TGTGCCAGCAGCTTAGGGACTGGGCCCGAAAGACCCCTCCACTTT. Translated, it gives CASSLGTGPERPLHF.

The J gene is TRBJ1-5, the V gene TRBV19; D gene uncertain. This CDR3 comprises 14 residues. Per germline, CDR1 LNHDA and CDR2 SQIVND (reference sequence). Trimming removed 6 bases at V and 5 bases at J, with 14 bases between. CDR3 in amino acids: CASRSAGSDQPQHF. Written as DNA, the CDR3 is TGTGCCAGTAGATCGGCAGGTTCAGATCAGCCCCAGCATTTT.

This sequence joins TRBV27 and TRBJ1-2, with D hard to call. The V end lost 0 bases, the J end lost 4 bases, and 12 bases lay between the germline ends. Germline lookup yields CDR1 MNHEY and CDR2 SMNVEV (reference sequence). This CDR3 has 15 residues. The CDR3 DNA reads TGTGCCAGCAGTTTATCGGAGGAGGGTACCTATGGCTACACCTTC. As protein: CASSLSEEGTYGYTF.

In this sample, this clone turned up once. The gene calls are TRBV4-2 and TRBJ2-7; D ambiguous. V lost 1 base, J lost 2 bases, and 9 bases lay in between. Germline loops: CDR1 LGHNA, CDR2 YNFKEQ. This CDR3 region has 14 residues. The CDR3 DNA sequence: TGTGCCAGCAGCCAAGCGCAATACACCTACGAGCAGTACTTC. This codes for CASSQAQYTYEQYF.

The chain carries TRBV1 and TRBJ2-1; the table's TRBD2 call for D was not verified on the DNA. TRBV1 is listed as a pseudogene. This CDR3 spans 15 amino acids. In DNA form, the CDR3 reads TGCACCAGCACCCCAGAAGCGAGTACCTACAATGAGCAGTTCTTC. It yields the protein CTSTPEASTYNEQFF.

The chain couples TRBV19 to TRBJ2-1; D is possibly TRBD1 (6 bases). Trimming shortened V by 3 bases and J by 0 bases, and 9 bases separated the two germline ends. The CDR3 consists of 15 residues. Germline CDR1 LNHDA, CDR2 SQIVND (reference sequence). CDR3 bases: TGTGCCAGTAGTATTGCAGGGGCCTCCTACAATGAGCAGTTCTTC. Protein product: CASSIAGASYNEQFF.

The rearrangement links TRBV28 to TRBJ2-7; 12 bases agree with TRBD2. Germline V gives CDR1 MDHEN, CDR2 SYDVKM. With V trimmed by 6 bases and J by 3 bases, 6 bases remained unmatched. This CDR3 is 15 amino acids long. CDR3 coding DNA: TGTGCCAGCAGCAAACTAGCGGGAGGTCTCTACGAGCAGTACTTC. This gives the protein CASSKLAGGLYEQYF.

The chain combines TRBV6-2 or TRBV6-3 with TRBJ1-5; no clear D gene. V was pared by 5 bases and J by 3 bases, with 5 bases between. Germline V lookup: CDR1 MNHEY, CDR2 SVGEGT. The CDR3 loop spans 12 amino acids. CDR3 residues: CASSLPNQPQHF. DNA of the CDR3: TGTGCCAGCAGTCTACCCAATCAGCCCCAGCATTTT.